The TCR beta chain described here comes from a study of CD8+ T cells in alopecia areata. Study-wide points: Lesional tissue from the scalp (especially in alopecia totalis/universalis) showed higher clonality than normal scalp.

Treatment in this sample: oral pan-JAK inhibitor, 5-10 mg twice daily. Peripheral blood, together with lesional scalp punch biopsies, was collected from alopecia areata patients. Comments on this clone: What it binds is not known. Germline is not matched at one junction end, which may reflect a read error.

Per germline, CDR1 MNHNS and CDR2 SASEGT. This CDR3 has 9 amino acids. cDNA serving as the sequencing template came from extracted, reverse transcribed RNA. Clones were sequenced by immunoSEQ multiplex PCR, and TCRdb holds only the in-frame ones, with some missing. The data hold about 120,000 clones, with about 50% observed a single time. The sequence was collected from a human donor with alopecia areata. The sequencing used CD4+ T cells sorted from blood, collected at week 4, from a patient treated with tofacitinib. The chain has TRBV6-1 and TRBJ2-7; no definite D call. CDR3 sequence: CASSEDGFF. DNA for the CDR3: TGTGCCAGCAGTGAAGACGGCTTCTTC.